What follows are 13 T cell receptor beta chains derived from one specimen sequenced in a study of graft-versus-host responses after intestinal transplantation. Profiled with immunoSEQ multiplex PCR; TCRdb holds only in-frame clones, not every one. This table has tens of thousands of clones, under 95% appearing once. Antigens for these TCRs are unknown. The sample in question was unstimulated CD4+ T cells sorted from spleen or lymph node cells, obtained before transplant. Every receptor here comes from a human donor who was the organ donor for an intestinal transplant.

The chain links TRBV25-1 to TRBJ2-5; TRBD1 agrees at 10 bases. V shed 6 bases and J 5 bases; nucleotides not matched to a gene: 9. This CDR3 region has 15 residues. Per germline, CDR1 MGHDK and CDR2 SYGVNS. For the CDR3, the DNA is TGTGCCAGCAGGAGGGACAGGGGTGTTCGGGAGACCCAGTACTTC. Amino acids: CASRRDRGVRETQYF.

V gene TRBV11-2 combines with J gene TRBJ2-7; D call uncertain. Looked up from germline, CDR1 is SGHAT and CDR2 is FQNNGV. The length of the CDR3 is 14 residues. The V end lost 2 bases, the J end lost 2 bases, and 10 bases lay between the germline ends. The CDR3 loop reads CASSLQVSTYEQYF. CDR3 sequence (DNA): TGTGCCAGCAGCTTACAGGTATCGACCTACGAGCAGTACTTC.

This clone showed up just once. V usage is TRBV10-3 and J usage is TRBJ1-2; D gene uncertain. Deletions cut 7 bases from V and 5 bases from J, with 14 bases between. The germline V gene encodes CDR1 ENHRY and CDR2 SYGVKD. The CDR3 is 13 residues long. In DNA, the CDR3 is TGTGCCATCAATGGAGGGAGAGAATATGGCTACACCTTC. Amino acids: CAINGGREYGYTF.

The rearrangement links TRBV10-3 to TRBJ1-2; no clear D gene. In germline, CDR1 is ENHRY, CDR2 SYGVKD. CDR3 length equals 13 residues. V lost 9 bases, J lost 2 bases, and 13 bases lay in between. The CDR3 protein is CAITGGKNYGYTF. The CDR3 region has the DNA TGTGCCATAACGGGAGGGAAGAACTATGGCTACACCTTC.

CDR3 nucleotide sequence: TGTGCCATCAGTGAGCGGGGGACCCTCACAGATACGCAGTATTTT. This translates into CAISERGTLTDTQYF. The V gene is TRBV10-3, the J gene TRBJ2-3; D might be TRBD2 (6 bases). This CDR3 has 15 residues. Per germline, CDR1 ENHRY and CDR2 SYGVKD. V shed 2 bases and J shed 2 bases, with 11 bases lying between them.

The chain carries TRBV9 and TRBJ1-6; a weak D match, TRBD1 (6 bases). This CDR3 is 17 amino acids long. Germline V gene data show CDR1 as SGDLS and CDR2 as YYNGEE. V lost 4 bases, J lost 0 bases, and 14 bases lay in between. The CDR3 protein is CASSRLGGPSYNSPLHF. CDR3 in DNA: TGTGCCAGCAGCCGATTGGGGGGGCCCTCCTATAATTCACCCCTCCACTTT.

CDR3 DNA: TGTGCCTGGAGTGCCGTAGGACAGGGAGACAATGAGCAGTTCTTC. It translates to CAWSAVGQGDNEQFF. This rearrangement joins TRBV30 to TRBJ2-1; 8 bases map to TRBD1. This CDR3 contains 15 residues. CDR1 is GTSNPN, CDR2 SVGIG, per germline (reference sequence). With 1 base clipped from V and 5 bases from J, the junction kept 7 bases outside the gene matches.

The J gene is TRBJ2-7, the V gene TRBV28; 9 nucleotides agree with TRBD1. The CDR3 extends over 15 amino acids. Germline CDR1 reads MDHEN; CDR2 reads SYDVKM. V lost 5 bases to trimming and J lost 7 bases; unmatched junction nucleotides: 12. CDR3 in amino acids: CASSLLPGQGKEQYF. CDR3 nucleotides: TGTGCCAGCAGTCTCCTGCCGGGACAGGGCAAAGAGCAGTACTTC.

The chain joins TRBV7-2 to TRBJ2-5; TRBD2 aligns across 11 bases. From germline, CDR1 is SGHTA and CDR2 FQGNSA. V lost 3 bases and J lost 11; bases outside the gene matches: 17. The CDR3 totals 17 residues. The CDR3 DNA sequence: TGTGCCAGCAGCTTCAGCCCCGGCACTAGCGGGAGCAGGGAGCAGTACTTC. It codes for CASSFSPGTSGSREQYF.

CDR3 in DNA: TGTGCCAGCAGCCCAGGACAGCTTCCAACTAATGAAAAACTGTTTTTT. Amino acid sequence: CASSPGQLPTNEKLFF. This chain links TRBV7-6 with TRBJ1-4, with D tentatively TRBD1 (6 bases). This CDR3 is 16 amino acids long. The germline V gene encodes CDR1 SGHVS and CDR2 FNYEAQ. V was cut by 5 bases and J by 0 bases, with 13 bases left in between.

The CDR3 region is CASSPPDRGPHGYTF. CDR3 sequence (DNA): TGTGCCAGCAGCCCTCCGGACAGGGGACCCCATGGCTACACCTTC. The gene calls are TRBV7-9 and TRBJ1-2; 9 bases fit TRBD1. Trimming removed 5 bases from V and 6 bases from J; junction bases left unmatched: 10. The CDR3 covers 15 residues. The germline CDR1 and CDR2 sequences are SEHNR and FQNEAQ (reference sequence).

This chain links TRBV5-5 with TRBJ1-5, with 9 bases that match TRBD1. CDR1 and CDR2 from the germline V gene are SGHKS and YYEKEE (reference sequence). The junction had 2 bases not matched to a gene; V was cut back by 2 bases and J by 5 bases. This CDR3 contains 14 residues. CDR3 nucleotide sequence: TGTGCCAGCAGCTTAACAGGGGGCCATCAGCCCCAGCATTTT. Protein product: CASSLTGGHQPQHF.

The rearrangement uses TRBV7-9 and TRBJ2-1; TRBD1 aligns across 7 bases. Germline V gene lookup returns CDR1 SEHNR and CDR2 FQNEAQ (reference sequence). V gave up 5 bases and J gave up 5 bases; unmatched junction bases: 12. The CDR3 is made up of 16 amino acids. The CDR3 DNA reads TGTGCCAGCAGCCAATCGACAGGGAGCTTCCACAATGAGCAGTTCTTC. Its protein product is CASSQSTGSFHNEQFF.